The entry below describes one TCR beta chain. No cognate antigen has been identified for it. Base qualities are missing; no much larger clone stands one base away. The sample is drawn from a study of blood T cell repertoires in COVID-19 (dated by TCRdb to 2018 to 2020). About the investigation overall: Samples from collaborators originated in the United States, Italy and Spain and spanned both the acute and convalescent phases of COVID-19. The prospective study material was composed of cDNA or gDNA derived from T cells, B-cell-depleted T cells, or PBMCs. Subjects who had been exposed to COVID-19, were actively infected with it, or had recovered from it provided the deeply sampled blood TCRbeta repertoires that made up the dataset. The repertoires were made available in a free public database intended to serve as a resource for research on the immune response to SARS-CoV-2. The samples were drawn from two sources: the first 160 participants of the ongoing ImmuneRACE study, and 1,200 or so subjects contributed by 6 global collaborators. A de-identified subject ID, COVID-19 status, age in years and sex were almost always included in the sample metadata. Where HLA class I and class II types were available, the types were taken from metadata supplied by the sample provider, not from assay-based typing. Summary of the overall study and its limitations: The amount of clinical and demographic metadata varied by source and participant and was provided uncurated.

Collaborating institutions collected whole blood in K2EDTA tubes following their own protocols. Collaborator samples were shipped for TCRbeta analysis as frozen whole blood, isolated PBMCs, or DNA extracted from either sample type. Trimming accounts for 3 bases at V and 4 bases at J, while the number of junction bases matched to no gene is 15. Sequences SGDLS (CDR1) and YYNGEE (CDR2) are obtained from the germline V gene. The CDR3 has 18 amino acids, counting the end cysteine and phenylalanine. Only the CDR3 portion is preserved as DNA: 54 bases, with reading frame beginning at the first base. TCRbeta CDR3 regions were amplified from genomic DNA by means of the immunoSEQ Assay, a bias-controlled multiplex PCR. The study's own analysis went as follows. Within the assay, amplification of reference gene primers was used to estimate how many nucleated cells each sample contained. To quantify the absolute abundance of each unique TCRbeta CDR3 rearrangement, sequence reads were collapsed and filtered. For each sample, productive Simpson clonality was calculated by taking the square root of Simpson's diversity index across productive rearrangements. Here the immuneACCESS table is served through TCRdb, limited to in-frame sequences with V and J called. Missing clones are a known gap in these copies; in checked studies unresolved V genes cover under half, and the rest lacks a known reason. That table gives V, J and clone size, and the DNA gave D and trimming. The table for this sample lists over 85,000 clones; roughly 80% of them were counted only once. The top ten hold 4.5% of the sample.

The source is a human donor in a cohort sampled during active COVID-19. The sequenced sample consisted of peripheral blood. The chain is assembled from TRBV9 and TRBJ2-3, and 9 junction bases match TRBD2. The CDR3 sequence is CASSARSSMAGGADTQYF. The bases are TGTGCCAGCAGCGCCCGAAGTTCGATGGCGGGAGGGGCAGATACGCAGTATTTT. Full variable domain (CDR3 extended with the reference TRBV9 and TRBJ2-3 proteins): DSGVTQTPKHLITATGQRVTLRCSPRSGDLSVYWYQQSLDQGLQFLIQYYNGEERAKGNILERFSAQQFPDLHSELNLSSLELGDSALYFCASSARSSMAGGADTQYFGPGTRLTVL.